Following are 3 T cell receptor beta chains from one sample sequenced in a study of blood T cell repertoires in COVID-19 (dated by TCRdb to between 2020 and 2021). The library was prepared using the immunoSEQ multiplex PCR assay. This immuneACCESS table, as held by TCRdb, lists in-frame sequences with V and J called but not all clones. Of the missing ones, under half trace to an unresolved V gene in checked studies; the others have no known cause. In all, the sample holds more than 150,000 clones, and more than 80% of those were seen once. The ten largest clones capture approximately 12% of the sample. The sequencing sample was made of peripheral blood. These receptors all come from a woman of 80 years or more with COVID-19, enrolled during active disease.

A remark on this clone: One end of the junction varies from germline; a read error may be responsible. For the CDR3, the DNA is TGTGCCAGCAGCATAGCGGGGGGTGAGGGGGAGACCCAGTACTTC. Its translation is CASSIAGGEGETQYF. The V and J genes are TRBV7-9 and TRBJ2-5; 10 nucleotides agree with TRBD2. CDR1 is SEHNR, CDR2 FQNEAQ, per germline (reference sequence). This CDR3 contains 15 residues. The complete variable domain, with remaining parts taken from reference TRBV7-9 and TRBJ2-5, reads DTGVSQNPRHKITKRGQNVTFRCDPISEHNRLYWYRQTLGQGPEFLTYFQNEAQLEKSRLLSDRFSAERPKGSFSTLEIQRTEQGDSAMYLCASSIAGGEGETQYFGPGTRLLVL.

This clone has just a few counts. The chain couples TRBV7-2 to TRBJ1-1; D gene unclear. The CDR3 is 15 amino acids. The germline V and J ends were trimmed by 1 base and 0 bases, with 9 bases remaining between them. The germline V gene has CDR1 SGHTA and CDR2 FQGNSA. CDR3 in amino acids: CASSLEGDMNTEAFF. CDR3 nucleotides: TGTGCCAGCAGCTTAGAGGGAGATATGAACACTGAAGCTTTCTTT.

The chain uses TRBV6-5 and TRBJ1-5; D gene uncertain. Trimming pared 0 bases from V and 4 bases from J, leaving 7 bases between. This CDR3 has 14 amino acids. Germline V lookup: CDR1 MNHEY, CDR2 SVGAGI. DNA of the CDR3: TGTGCCAGCAGTTACTCGTTCGGGAATCAGCCCCAGCATTTT. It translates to CASSYSFGNQPQHF.